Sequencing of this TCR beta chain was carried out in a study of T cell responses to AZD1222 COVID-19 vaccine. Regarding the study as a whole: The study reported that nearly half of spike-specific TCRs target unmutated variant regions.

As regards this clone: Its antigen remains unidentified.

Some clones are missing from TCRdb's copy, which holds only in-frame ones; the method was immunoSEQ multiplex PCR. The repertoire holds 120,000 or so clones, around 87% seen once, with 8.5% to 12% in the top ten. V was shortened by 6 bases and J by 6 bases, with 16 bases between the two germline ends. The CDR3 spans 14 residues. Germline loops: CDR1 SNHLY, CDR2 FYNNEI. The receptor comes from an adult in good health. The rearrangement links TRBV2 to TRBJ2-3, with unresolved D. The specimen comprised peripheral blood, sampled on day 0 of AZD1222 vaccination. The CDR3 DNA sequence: TGTGCCAGCAGCCTCGACAACCTAGGGGATACGCAGTATTTT. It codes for CASSLDNLGDTQYF.